This T cell receptor (beta chain) comes out of a study of blood T cell repertoires in COVID-19. Libraries were prepared by immunoSEQ multiplex PCR; TCRdb keeps only in-frame clonotypes and omits some of them. The table shows over 200,000 clones, with approximately 82% occurring only once. Everyone who took part was 18 to 89 years old, and they came from about 25 US areas. The CDR3 extends over 13 amino acids. Germline V lookup: CDR1 GTSNPN, CDR2 SVGIG (reference sequence). V was pared by 0 bases and J by 9 bases, with 15 bases between. The rearrangement links TRBV30 to TRBJ2-7, with D possibly matching TRBD2 (6 bases). Sequencing input: PBMCs or T cells enriched from blood (not recorded which). This sequence was found in a man aged 35 to 55 who had recovered from COVID-19. The CDR3 nucleotides read TGTGCCTGGAGTGTAGGTCGCCCGGAGGGGCAGTACTTC. It translates to CAWSVGRPEGQYF.